This entry lists 5 T cell receptor beta chains sequenced from one sample in a study of T cells after yellow fever vaccination. Via MiXCR, TCRdb re-called the 5' RACE reads, giving one row per CDR3 protein. This table holds under 200,000 distinct CDR3 sequences, around 7.3% found once. Sample: CD4+ T cells sorted from PBMCs, taken 5 to 6 days after the first yellow fever vaccination. The source of these receptors is a young man who received the YFV17D yellow fever vaccine.

Many counts were recorded for this clonotype. J is TRBJ2-3 and V is TRBV5-1, with D tentatively TRBD1 (8 bases). Germline V gene lookup returns CDR1 SGHRS and CDR2 YFSETQ. CDR3 size: 16 residues. The V end lost 5 bases, the J end lost 3 bases, and 19 bases lay between the germline ends. CDR3 sequence: CASRQGGSWGTDTQYF. The CDR3 coding sequence is TGCGCCAGCAGACAGGGGGGGTCCTGGGGGACAGATACGCAGTATTTT.

This clonotype has a handful of counts. The DNA for the CDR3 is TGTGCCAGCAGCTTGACTAGCGGGGGTTGGGATACGCAGTATTTT. Its protein is CASSLTSGGWDTQYF. The chain links TRBV5-4 to TRBJ2-3; 11 nucleotides match TRBD2. This CDR3 is built from 15 residues. The germline gives CDR1 SGHNT, CDR2 YYREEE (reference sequence). V was clipped by 1 base and J by 6 bases; unmatched bases: 4.

This clonotype was seen repeatedly, ten times or more. This chain connects TRBV20-1 to TRBJ1-1; D unclear. The V end was cut by 3 bases, the J end by 0 bases, with 8 bases between. This CDR3 spans 13 amino acids. Germline V gene data show CDR1 as DFQATT and CDR2 as SNEGSKA (reference sequence). The CDR3 is CSASNSMNTEAFF. CDR3 DNA sequence: TGCAGTGCTAGTAACAGCATGAACACTGAAGCTTTCTTT.

This clonotype has ten or more counts. V is TRBV12-3 or TRBV12-4 and J is TRBJ1-4; a possible D gene is TRBD1 (5 bases). Trimming shortened V by 3 bases and J by 7 bases, and 12 bases separated the two germline ends. The CDR3 totals 14 residues. CDR3 residues: CASSLTTGGEKLFF. The DNA of the CDR3 is TGTGCCAGCAGTTTGACGACTGGGGGTGAAAAACTGTTTTTT.

This clonotype was counted at least ten times. The J gene is TRBJ1-3, the V gene TRBV7-8; D perhaps matches TRBD1 (6 bases). The V end lost 3 bases, the J end lost 2 bases, and 11 bases lay between the germline ends. This CDR3 contains 15 residues. Germline CDR1 SGHVS, CDR2 FQNEAQ. The CDR3 DNA follows: TGTGCCAGCAGCTTCCTGGGGGCACCTGGAAACACCATATATTTT. Translated: CASSFLGAPGNTIYF.